The 20 T cell receptor beta chains below were found in one sample sequenced in a study of blood T cell repertoires in COVID-19. Measured with immunoSEQ multiplex PCR; TCRdb has only the in-frame clones, and not every one. The sample has approximately 160,000 clones, roughly 81% seen once. The sample taken for sequencing was peripheral blood. These receptors were obtained from a woman aged 55-70 years with COVID-19, enrolled during active disease.

A remark on this clone: The sample has other DNA sequences that encode this CDR3 too. CDR3 nucleotide sequence: TGTGCCAGCAGCTTGGGGGGGAACACTGAAGCTTTCTTT. Translation: CASSLGGNTEAFF. The chain joins TRBV11-3 to TRBJ1-1, with D possibly TRBD1 on 5 matching bases. Trimming took 3 bases from V and 1 from J, leaving 6 bases between them. The germline V gene has CDR1 SGHNT and CDR2 YENEEA. There are 13 residues in the CDR3.

V is TRBV25-1 and J is TRBJ1-4; no firm D call. The length of the CDR3 is 15 residues. Trimming took off 5 bases at V and 0 bases at J, with 10 bases between the two ends. Germline assignment: CDR1 MGHDK and CDR2 SYGVNS. CDR3: CASSSAGTTNEKLFF. CDR3 in DNA: TGTGCCAGCAGTAGCGCGGGTACAACTAATGAAAAACTGTTTTTT.

The chain joins TRBV5-1 to TRBJ2-5; D might be TRBD1 (6 bases). This CDR3 is built from 14 residues. Germline V gene lookup returns CDR1 SGHRS and CDR2 YFSETQ. The germline V and J ends were trimmed by 4 bases and 5 bases, with 15 bases remaining between them. Here the CDR3 DNA reads TGCGCCAGCAGCGTGACAGGAACGGCGGAGACCCAGTACTTC. This translates into CASSVTGTAETQYF.

This chain's CDR3 is CATSRTVPNEQYF. CDR3 DNA sequence: TGTGCCACCAGCAGGACAGTCCCGAACGAGCAGTACTTC. The chain couples TRBV15 to TRBJ2-7; perhaps TRBD1 as D (5 bases). The CDR3 loop spans 13 amino acids. In germline, CDR1 is LNHNV, CDR2 YYDKDF (reference sequence). V lost 3 bases and J lost 5, with 11 bases in between. The variable domain in full, completed from reference TRBV15 and TRBJ2-7, reads DAMVIQNPRYQVTQFGKPVTLSCSQTLNHNVMYWYQQKSSQAPKLLFHYYDKDFNNEADTPDNFQSRRPNTSFCFLDIRSPGLGDTAMYLCATSRTVPNEQYFGPGTRLTVT.

The V call is TRBV10-3, the J call TRBJ1-1, with D unclear. Germline V gene lookup returns CDR1 ENHRY and CDR2 SYGVKD. Trimming removed 4 bases at V and 3 bases at J, with 9 bases between. The CDR3 consists of 13 residues. CDR3 nucleotide sequence: TGTGCCATCAGTGTAGGGAGAGACACTGAAGCTTTCTTT. Amino acids: CAISVGRDTEAFF.

This chain uses TRBV14 with TRBJ2-1, with no clear D. Germline V gene data show CDR1 as SGHDN and CDR2 as FVKESK. V gave up 1 base and J gave up 4 bases, with 5 bases separating them. There are 13 residues in the CDR3. The CDR3 DNA is TGTGCCAGCAGCCAAGGGCCGTACAATGAGCAGTTCTTC. The encoded protein is CASSQGPYNEQFF.

The chain has TRBV6-5 and TRBJ2-3; D remains unclear. V was cut by 2 bases and J by 3 bases, with 15 bases left in between. CDR3 length: 16 residues. Germline values: CDR1 MNHEY, CDR2 SVGAGI. The CDR3 DNA reads as TGTGCCAGCAGTTACCATCCCGAAGCCGTTACAGATACGCAGTATTTT. Translated, it gives CASSYHPEAVTDTQYF.

In the case of this clone: The same CDR3 arises from other DNA sequences in this sample as well. The V gene is TRBV12-3 or TRBV12-4, the J gene TRBJ1-5; D uncertain. V was trimmed by 3 bases and J by 0 bases, leaving 3 bases between them. The CDR3 runs 13 residues. The CDR3: CASSFNSNQPQHF. The CDR3, as DNA: TGTGCCAGCAGTTTCAATAGCAATCAGCCCCAGCATTTT.

This chain uses TRBV4-1 with TRBJ2-7; possible D gene TRBD1, 5 bases. The CDR3 extends over 12 amino acids. Germline V gene data show CDR1 as MGHRA and CDR2 as YSYEKL. Trimming took 6 bases from V and 2 from J, leaving 8 bases between them. CDR3 sequence: CASSGRAYEQYF. The CDR3 DNA is TGCGCCAGCAGTGGCAGGGCCTACGAGCAGTACTTC.

The chain recombines TRBV5-5 with TRBJ2-1, with TRBD1 identical over 10 bases. The CDR3 consists of 15 residues. Germline V lookup: CDR1 SGHKS, CDR2 YYEKEE (reference sequence). With V trimmed by 4 bases and J by 2 bases, 3 bases remained unmatched. Here the CDR3 DNA reads TGTGCCAGCAGCCCAGACAGGGGGCCCTACAATGAGCAGTTCTTC. Translated: CASSPDRGPYNEQFF.

This sequence joins TRBV9 and TRBJ2-1; D is possibly TRBD2 (6 bases). Germline CDR1 and CDR2: SGDLS and YYNGEE. V was clipped by 4 bases and J by 15 bases, with 20 bases between them. The CDR3 runs 13 residues. The CDR3 coding sequence is TGTGCCAGCAGCTCAGTGGTGTCAGGGAGGCCGTTCTTC. Encoded protein: CASSSVVSGRPFF.

The chain combines TRBV7-9 with TRBJ1-2, with 9 bases aligning to TRBD1. Trimming cost V 0 bases and J 8 bases; bases outside gene matches: 4. The CDR3 length is 14 residues. Germline assignment: CDR1 SEHNR and CDR2 FQNEAQ (reference sequence). The CDR3 DNA is TGTGCCAGCAGCTTAGCGGGACAGGGACGAGGCTACACCTTC. Protein product: CASSLAGQGRGYTF. The full variable domain, completed using reference TRBV7-9 and TRBJ1-2, is DTGVSQNPRHKITKRGQNVTFRCDPISEHNRLYWYRQTLGQGPEFLTYFQNEAQLEKSRLLSDRFSAERPKGSFSTLEIQRTEQGDSAMYLCASSLAGQGRGYTFGSGTRLTVV.

V is TRBV5-8 and J is TRBJ2-4; 8 bases match TRBD2. V shed 0 bases and J 3 bases; nucleotides not matched to a gene: 8. Per the germline V gene, CDR1 is SGHTS and CDR2 is YDEGEE. This CDR3 has 17 residues. The CDR3 loop reads CASSLAKTGGFKNIQYF. Written as DNA, the CDR3 is TGTGCCAGCAGCTTGGCCAAAACGGGGGGGTTCAAAAACATTCAGTACTTC.

V usage is TRBV10-3 and J usage is TRBJ1-2; TRBD1 might be the D (6 bases). V was pared by 3 bases and J by 4 bases, with 15 bases between. CDR3 length: 15 residues. Germline CDR1 is ENHRY and CDR2 is SYGVKD. For the CDR3, the DNA is TGTGCCATCAGTGAACAACAGGGTTACAGCTATGGCTACACCTTC. Its translation is CAISEQQGYSYGYTF.

The CDR3 sequence: CASSVRQLLTEAFF. The CDR3 region has the DNA TGTGCCAGCAGTGTTAGACAGCTACTCACTGAAGCTTTCTTT. The chain couples TRBV2 to TRBJ1-1; tentative D call: TRBD1 (5 bases). The CDR3 is made up of 14 amino acids. Germline V gene data show CDR1 as SNHLY and CDR2 as FYNNEI. The ends were cut back, 4 bases at V and 4 bases at J, with 13 bases in the middle.

This clone turned up a few times. V gene TRBV7-8 combines with J gene TRBJ1-1, with 8 bases fitting TRBD1. CDR3 length: 14 residues. Germline CDR1 SGHVS, CDR2 FQNEAQ. The junction had 6 bases not matched to a gene; V was cut back by 4 bases and J by 5 bases. The CDR3 protein is CASSSTGGVTEAFF. DNA of the CDR3: TGTGCCAGCAGCTCCACAGGGGGAGTGACTGAAGCTTTCTTT.

This clone has only a few counts. This rearrangement joins TRBV29-1 to TRBJ1-1; D is unclear. V lost 6 bases, J lost 0 bases, and 11 bases lay in between. Germline V gene data show CDR1 as SQVTM and CDR2 as ANQGSEA. The CDR3 totals 13 residues. The CDR3 protein is CSVALRVNTEAFF. CDR3 bases: TGCAGCGTCGCCCTACGGGTGAACACTGAAGCTTTCTTT. Looking up the rest from reference TRBV29-1 and TRBJ1-1 gives the full variable domain: SAVISQKPSRDICQRGTSLTIQCQVDSQVTMMFWYRQQPGQSLTLIATANQGSEATYESGFVIDKFPISRPNLTFSTLTVSNMSPEDSSIYLCSVALRVNTEAFFGQGTRLTVV.

The chain combines TRBV30 with TRBJ1-4, with 9 bases fitting TRBD1. The CDR3 runs to 14 residues. The germline V gene has CDR1 GTSNPN and CDR2 SVGIG (reference sequence). J was trimmed by 7 bases and V by 4 bases; bases with no gene match: 7. CDR3 sequence: CAWTPGTGIEKLFF. CDR3 sequence (DNA): TGTGCCTGGACCCCCGGGACAGGGATTGAAAAACTGTTTTTT. Looking up the rest from reference TRBV30 and TRBJ1-4 gives the full variable domain: SQTIHQWPATLVQPVGSPLSLECTVEGTSNPNLYWYRQAAGRGLQLLFYSVGIGQISSEVPQNLSASRPQDRQFILSSKKLLLSDSGFYLCAWTPGTGIEKLFFGSGTQLSVL.

This chain connects TRBV5-1 to TRBJ1-1; D gene unclear. Per the germline V gene, CDR1 is SGHRS and CDR2 is YFSETQ. The V end lost 6 bases, the J end lost 3 bases, and 12 bases lay between the germline ends. The CDR3 sequence is 13 residues long. CDR3 sequence: CASTTAGDTEAFF. CDR3 nucleotide sequence: TGCGCCAGCACCACCGCCGGGGACACTGAAGCTTTCTTT.

The V and J genes are TRBV29-1 and TRBJ1-2, with 9 positions matching TRBD1. The CDR3 is made up of 11 amino acids. The V gene's germline CDR1 is SQVTM and CDR2 ANQGSEA. The J segment lost 6 bases and the V segment lost 7 bases, leaving 3 bases of the junction unmatched. CDR3 coding DNA: TGCAGCGCTGGGACAGGGAATGGCTACACCTTC. Its protein is CSAGTGNGYTF.